The 27 T cell receptor beta chains given below trace back to one sample, sequenced in a study of blood T cells in healthy people across ages. Together with a sample-barcoded 5' primer, a J-beta primer mix was included in a second PCR lasting about 7 to 12 cycles. TCRdb passed the 5' RACE reads through MiXCR, listing each CDR3 protein once. The sample shows roughly 500,000 distinct CDR3 sequences, approximately 25% of them seen only once. The sequenced sample consisted of blood. These receptor sequences come from a woman in her seventies in good health.

This clonotype occurred many times. V is TRBV18 and J is TRBJ1-4; 7 bases match TRBD1. The germline V gene has CDR1 KGHSH and CDR2 LQKENI. The CDR3 length is 13 residues. V dropped 3 bases and J dropped 8; count of bases not matched to a gene: 3. CDR3: CASSPDRAEKLFF. The CDR3 DNA follows: TGTGCCAGCTCACCCGACAGGGCGGAAAAACTGTTTTTT.

This clonotype was counted only a few times. The chain uses TRBV7-2 and TRBJ2-2, with TRBD2 matching 13 bases. The CDR3 is made up of 18 amino acids. Looked up from germline, CDR1 is SGHTA and CDR2 is FQGNSA. The ends lost 4 bases at V and 4 bases at J; junction bases unmatched: 9. CDR3 loop: CASSSGTSGASGTGELFF. CDR3 DNA: TGTGCCAGCAGCTCCGGGACTAGCGGGGCCTCCGGCACCGGGGAGCTGTTTTTT.

This clonotype was counted a single time. V and J are TRBV7-3 and TRBJ2-7; D gene uncertain. The CDR3 has 16 residues. CDR1 SGHTA and CDR2 FQGTGA come from the germline V gene. V lost 1 base and J lost 3, with 16 bases in between. The chain's CDR3 is CASSLRKGQVGYEQYF. The CDR3 bases are TGTGCCAGCAGCTTAAGGAAGGGCCAGGTTGGCTACGAGCAGTACTTC.

The rearrangement uses TRBV9 and TRBJ2-1; a possible D gene is TRBD2 (6 bases). The DNA end favors TRBJ2-7, so the J call may be wrong. The CDR3 is 12 residues long. Germline CDR1 reads SGDLS; CDR2 reads YYNGEE. Written as DNA, the CDR3 is TGTGCCAGCAGCGCGATCGGGGGCGAGCAGTACTTC. This gives the protein CASSAIGGEQYF.

The rearrangement uses TRBV20-1 and TRBJ2-7; 7 nucleotides match TRBD1. Losses at the gene ends were 5 bases for V and 4 bases for J; bases not matched to a gene: 17. The CDR3 sequence is 16 residues long. Germline loops: CDR1 DFQATT, CDR2 SNEGSKA (reference sequence). The CDR3 region has the DNA TGCAGTGCTCGCCGACTTCACTCCGGGACAGATTACGAGCAGTACTTC. It is translated as CSARRLHSGTDYEQYF.

This clonotype has only a few counts. The chain couples TRBV27 to TRBJ2-3, with 8 bases aligning to TRBD2. J was trimmed by 0 bases and V by 5 bases; bases with no gene match: 7. CDR3 size: 16 residues. The germline gives CDR1 MNHEY, CDR2 SMNVEV (reference sequence). The CDR3 sequence: CASSRSAGASTDTQYF. For the CDR3, the DNA is TGTGCCAGCAGTAGGTCAGCGGGGGCCAGCACAGATACGCAGTATTTT.

CDR3 coding DNA: TGCAGTGCTAGAGACTGGGTGGGGGCACCCACCTTC. It codes for CSARDWVGAPTF. The chain combines TRBV20-1 with TRBJ1-2, with a possible D match to TRBD1 (6 bases). In germline, CDR1 is DFQATT, CDR2 SNEGSKA (reference sequence). This CDR3 has 12 amino acids. V was clipped by 0 bases and J by 13 bases, with 15 bases between them.

V and J are TRBV7-8 and TRBJ1-5; 10 positions match TRBD1. V lost 2 bases to trimming and J lost 5 bases; unmatched junction nucleotides: 6. From germline, CDR1 is SGHVS and CDR2 FQNEAQ. This CDR3 region has 16 residues. CDR3 in amino acids: CASSLRDRGLYQPQHF. The CDR3 DNA follows: TGTGCCAGCAGCTTACGGGACAGGGGCCTTTATCAGCCCCAGCATTTT.

The chain is built from TRBV19 and TRBJ1-3; 8 nucleotides align to TRBD1. The junction had 14 bases not matched to a gene; V was cut back by 7 bases and J by 0 bases. Germline V gives CDR1 LNHDA, CDR2 SQIVND (reference sequence). The CDR3 runs to 18 residues. CDR3 loop: CASIPSLDRELSGNTIYF. In DNA form, the CDR3 reads TGTGCCAGTATCCCCTCTTTGGACAGGGAACTCTCTGGAAACACCATATATTTT.

This clonotype was seen only a few times. The chain has TRBV20-1 and TRBJ1-1, with TRBD1 matching 7 bases. This CDR3 region has 14 residues. Unmatched junction bases numbered 4, after V lost 1 base and J lost 2 bases. CDR1 is DFQATT and CDR2 is SNEGSKA in the germline V gene (reference sequence). The CDR3 sequence: CSARGRQGNTEAFF. As DNA, the CDR3 is TGCAGTGCTAGAGGTCGACAGGGCAACACTGAAGCTTTCTTT.

There are a few counts of this clonotype. The rearrangement joins TRBV29-1 to TRBJ1-1; D not certain. Per germline, CDR1 SQVTM and CDR2 ANQGSEA. The ends were cut back, 6 bases at V and 7 bases at J, with 3 bases in the middle. The CDR3 sequence is 8 residues long. The CDR3 protein is CSVDEAFF. The CDR3 DNA follows: TGCAGCGTAGATGAAGCTTTCTTT. The whole variable domain, filled in from reference TRBV29-1 and TRBJ1-1, reads SAVISQKPSRDICQRGTSLTIQCQVDSQVTMMFWYRQQPGQSLTLIATANQGSEATYESGFVIDKFPISRPNLTFSTLTVSNMSPEDSSIYLCSVDEAFFGQGTRLTVV.

The CDR3 DNA follows: TGCAGTGCCCGCGGCTACACCTTC. Encoded protein: CSARGYTF. This chain connects TRBV20-1 to TRBJ1-2; D is ambiguous. The germline CDR1 and CDR2 sequences are DFQATT and SNEGSKA (reference sequence). V was pared by 6 bases and J by 8 bases, with 4 bases between. The CDR3 runs 8 residues.

In this sample, this clonotype turned up many times. The chain links TRBV6-5 to TRBJ2-7; D is undetermined. Germline loops: CDR1 MNHEY, CDR2 SVGAGI. The V and J ends lost 0 bases and 0 bases respectively, with 12 bases between them. This CDR3 contains 16 residues. This CDR3 reads CASSYSMASSSYEQYF. The CDR3 DNA follows: TGTGCCAGCAGTTACTCGATGGCCTCCAGCTCCTACGAGCAGTACTTC.

About this clonotype itself: It is likely a read error, because the conserved phenylalanine at the end of the CDR3 is missing. The limits of the CDR3 on the DNA are not certain, so only TCRdb's listed CDR3 is given. The chain uses TRBV2 and TRBJ1-1; TRBD1, the D gene given by the table, was not confirmed from the DNA. The V gene's germline CDR1 is SNHLY and CDR2 FYNNEI. A total of 10 residues make up the CDR3, ends included. CDR3 region: CASSEGGIRL.

In this sample, this clonotype turned up once. V and J are TRBV5-1 and TRBJ2-3, with D unclear. Per germline, CDR1 SGHRS and CDR2 YFSETQ. Trimming removed 1 base from V and 0 bases from J, with 6 bases in between. The CDR3 totals 14 residues. In nucleotides, the CDR3 is TGCGCCAGCAGCTTGATGGTGAGCACAGATACGCAGTATTTT. It translates to CASSLMVSTDTQYF. The full variable domain, completed using reference TRBV5-1 and TRBJ2-3, is KAGVTQTPRYLIKTRGQQVTLSCSPISGHRSVSWYQQTPGQGLQFLFEYFSETQRNKGNFPGRFSGRQFSNSRSEMNVSTLELGDSALYLCASSLMVSTDTQYFGPGTRLTVL.

This clonotype has only a few counts. The chain has TRBV20-1 and TRBJ2-3; D not resolved. Germline V CDR1 and CDR2: DFQATT, SNEGSKA (reference sequence). V lost 3 bases, J lost 0 bases, and 4 bases lay in between. The CDR3 loop spans 12 amino acids. The CDR3 nucleotides read TGCAGTGCTAGGGGGAGCACAGATACGCAGTATTTT. It encodes CSARGSTDTQYF.

This clonotype was counted a few times. J is TRBJ2-3 and V is TRBV29-1, with TRBD2 matching 9 bases. Per germline, CDR1 SQVTM and CDR2 ANQGSEA. V shed 3 bases, J shed 1 base, and the junction held 2 bases outside the gene matches. This CDR3 is 14 amino acids long. The CDR3 loop is CSVDASGGTDTQYF. CDR3 in DNA: TGCAGCGTTGATGCTAGCGGGGGCACAGATACGCAGTATTTT.

In this sample, this clonotype turned up a few times. The J gene is TRBJ1-2, the V gene TRBV29-1; possible D gene TRBD1, 5 bases. Trimming stripped 5 bases from V and 7 bases from J, with 11 bases between. CDR1 SQVTM and CDR2 ANQGSEA come from the germline V gene. The CDR3 has 11 amino acids. In nucleotides, the CDR3 is TGCAGCGTTCCCCAGGGAGGTGGCTACACCTTC. The encoded protein is CSVPQGGGYTF.

This clonotype has just one count. The CDR3 sequence is CSARDSEGASSPLHF. CDR3 in DNA: TGCAGTGCTAGAGATTCGGAGGGGGCAAGTTCACCCCTCCACTTT. The chain carries TRBV20-1 and TRBJ1-6, with 7 nucleotides matching TRBD1. V gave up 0 bases and J gave up 9 bases; unmatched junction bases: 8. The CDR3 contains 15 residues. Germline V gene data show CDR1 as DFQATT and CDR2 as SNEGSKA (reference sequence).

The chain links TRBV7-2 to TRBJ2-5, with TRBD2 matching over 7 bases. CDR1 and CDR2 from the germline V gene are SGHTA and FQGNSA. The CDR3 runs 14 residues. With 3 bases clipped from V and 5 bases from J, the junction kept 6 bases outside the gene matches. CDR3 DNA sequence: TGTGCCAGCAGCTTCCAGCGGGGTAGGGAGACCCAGTACTTC. Translated, it gives CASSFQRGRETQYF.

The chain recombines TRBV27 with TRBJ2-5, with D perhaps matching TRBD1 (6 bases). The CDR3 contains 14 residues. V was pared by 2 bases and J by 7 bases, with 14 bases between. CDR1 is MNHEY, CDR2 SMNVEV, per germline (reference sequence). CDR3 region: CASSLPDSGGTQYF. The CDR3 region has the DNA TGTGCCAGCAGTTTACCGGACAGTGGGGGGACCCAGTACTTC.

This clonotype was seen a few times. J is TRBJ1-2 and V is TRBV3-1; 7 bases align to TRBD1. The germline CDR1 and CDR2 sequences are LGHDT and YNNKEL (reference sequence). The V and J ends lost 3 bases and 4 bases, in that order; junction bases with no gene match: 5. The CDR3 totals 14 residues. The DNA for the CDR3 is TGTGCCAGCAGCCAGACAGGGTTTGGCTATGGCTACACCTTC. This encodes CASSQTGFGYGYTF.

The chain combines TRBV9 with TRBJ2-7; 7 bases are a match to TRBD1. Germline V lookup: CDR1 SGDLS, CDR2 YYNGEE. Trimming at V came to 4 bases and at J to 6 bases, leaving 13 bases not matched to a gene. The CDR3 is made up of 15 amino acids. CDR3 loop: CASSPPANRGSEQYF. As DNA, the CDR3 is TGTGCCAGCAGCCCCCCGGCTAACAGGGGCTCCGAGCAGTACTTC.

This chain connects TRBV3-1 to TRBJ2-2; 8 bases align to TRBD2. CDR3 length equals 15 residues. CDR1 and CDR2 (germline): LGHDT, YNNKEL (reference sequence). Germline trimming cut 2 bases from V and 6 bases from J; bases unmatched to any gene: 5. Written as DNA, the CDR3 is TGTGCCAGCAGCCAACTAGCGGGCCTCCCCGGGGAGCTGTTTTTT. It codes for CASSQLAGLPGELFF.

This chain uses TRBV6-2 or TRBV6-3 with TRBJ2-4; TRBD1 matches 7 bases. Germline V gene sequence: CDR1 MNHEY, CDR2 SVGEGT. Trimming at V came to 6 bases and at J to 3 bases, leaving 8 bases not matched to a gene. This CDR3 has 15 residues. Here the CDR3 reads CASRPGTADKNIQYF. The CDR3 DNA is TGTGCCAGCAGGCCCGGGACAGCAGACAAAAACATTCAGTACTTC.

The rearrangement links TRBV5-5 to TRBJ1-3; 8 nucleotides match TRBD1. Germline assignment: CDR1 SGHKS and CDR2 YYEKEE (reference sequence). CDR3 size: 16 residues. Germline trimming cut 0 bases from V and 5 bases from J; bases unmatched to any gene: 7. The CDR3 is CASSLDWTGSRNTIYF. CDR3 DNA sequence: TGTGCCAGCAGCTTGGACTGGACAGGGTCTAGAAACACCATATATTTT.

The rearrangement links TRBV12-3 or TRBV12-4 to TRBJ2-7; D uncertain. The CDR3 sequence is 12 residues long. Deletions cut 2 bases from V and 5 bases from J, with 7 bases between. Written as DNA, the CDR3 is TGTGCCAGCAGTTTAACCCCCCACGAGCAGTACTTC. As protein: CASSLTPHEQYF.